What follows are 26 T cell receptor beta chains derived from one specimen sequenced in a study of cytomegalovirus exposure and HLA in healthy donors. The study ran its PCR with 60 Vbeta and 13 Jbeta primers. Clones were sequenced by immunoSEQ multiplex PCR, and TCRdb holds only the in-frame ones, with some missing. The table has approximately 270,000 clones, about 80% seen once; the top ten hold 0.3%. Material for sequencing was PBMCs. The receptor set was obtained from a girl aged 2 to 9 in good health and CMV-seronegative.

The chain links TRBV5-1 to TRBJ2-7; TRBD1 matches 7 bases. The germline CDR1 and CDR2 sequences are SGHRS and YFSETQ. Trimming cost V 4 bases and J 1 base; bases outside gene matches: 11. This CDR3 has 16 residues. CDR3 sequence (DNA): TGCGCCAGCAGCCAATTACCGGGACAGACGTCCTACGAGCAGTACTTC. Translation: CASSQLPGQTSYEQYF.

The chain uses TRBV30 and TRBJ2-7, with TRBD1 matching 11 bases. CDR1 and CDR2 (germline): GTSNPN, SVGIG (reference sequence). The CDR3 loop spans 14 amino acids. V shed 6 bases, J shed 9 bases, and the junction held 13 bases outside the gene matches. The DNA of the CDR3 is TGTGCCTGCGGAACCGGGACAGGGGGGTCAGGGCAGTACTTC. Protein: CACGTGTGGSGQYF.

The CDR3: CASSPRLAGALSMSQFF. CDR3 DNA sequence: TGTGCCAGCAGCCCACGACTAGCGGGGGCCCTTTCAATGTCGCAGTTCTTC. V gene TRBV4-2 combines with J gene TRBJ2-1; 12 bases map to TRBD2. The CDR3 has 17 residues. CDR1 and CDR2 (germline): LGHNA, YNFKEQ. The junction had 16 bases not matched to a gene; V was cut back by 4 bases and J by 12 bases.

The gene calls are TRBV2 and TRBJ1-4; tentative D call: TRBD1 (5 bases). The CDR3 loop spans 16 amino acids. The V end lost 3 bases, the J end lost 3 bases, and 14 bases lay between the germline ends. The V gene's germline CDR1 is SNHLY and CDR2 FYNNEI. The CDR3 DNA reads TGTGCCAGCAGTGATGAAGGGGTCCTGTCTAATGAAAAACTGTTTTTT. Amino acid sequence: CASSDEGVLSNEKLFF.

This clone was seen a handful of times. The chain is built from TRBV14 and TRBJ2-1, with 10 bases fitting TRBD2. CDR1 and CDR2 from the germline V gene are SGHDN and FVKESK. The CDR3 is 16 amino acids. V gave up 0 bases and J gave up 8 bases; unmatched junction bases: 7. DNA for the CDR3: TGTGCCAGCAGCCAAGACGCGGCTAGCGGGAGCTATGAGCAGTTCTTC. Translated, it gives CASSQDAASGSYEQFF.

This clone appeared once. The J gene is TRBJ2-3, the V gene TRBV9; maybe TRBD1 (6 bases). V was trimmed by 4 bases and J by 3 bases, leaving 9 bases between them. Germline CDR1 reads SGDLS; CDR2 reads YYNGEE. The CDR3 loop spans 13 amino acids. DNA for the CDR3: TGTGCCAGCAGCTCACAGGGAACAGATACGCAGTATTTT. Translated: CASSSQGTDTQYF. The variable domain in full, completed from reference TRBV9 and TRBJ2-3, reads DSGVTQTPKHLITATGQRVTLRCSPRSGDLSVYWYQQSLDQGLQFLIQYYNGEERAKGNILERFSAQQFPDLHSELNLSSLELGDSALYFCASSSQGTDTQYFGPGTRLTVL.

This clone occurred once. CDR3: CASSARQAGGETQYF. The CDR3 nucleotides are TGCGCCAGCAGCGCCAGACAGGCGGGTGGAGAGACCCAGTACTTC. The chain couples TRBV5-1 to TRBJ2-5; maybe TRBD1 (6 bases). The CDR3 totals 15 residues. Germline V gene sequence: CDR1 SGHRS, CDR2 YFSETQ. Trimming removed 4 bases at V and 4 bases at J, with 17 bases between. The variable domain in full, completed from reference TRBV5-1 and TRBJ2-5, reads KAGVTQTPRYLIKTRGQQVTLSCSPISGHRSVSWYQQTPGQGLQFLFEYFSETQRNKGNFPGRFSGRQFSNSRSEMNVSTLELGDSALYLCASSARQAGGETQYFGPGTRLLVL.

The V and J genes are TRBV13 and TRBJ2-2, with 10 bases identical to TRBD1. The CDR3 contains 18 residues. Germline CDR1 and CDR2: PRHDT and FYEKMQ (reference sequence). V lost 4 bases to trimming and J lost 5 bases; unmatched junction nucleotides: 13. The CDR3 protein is CASSSLKGGQGRTGELFF. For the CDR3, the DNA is TGTGCCAGCAGCTCCCTGAAGGGGGGACAGGGGAGGACCGGGGAGCTGTTTTTT.

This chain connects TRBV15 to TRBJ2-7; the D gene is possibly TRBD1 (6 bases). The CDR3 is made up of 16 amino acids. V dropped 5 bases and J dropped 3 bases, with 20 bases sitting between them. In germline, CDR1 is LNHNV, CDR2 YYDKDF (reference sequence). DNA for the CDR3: TGTGCCACCAGCGGCCAGGGGCCAGGGGTTAGCTACGAGCAGTACTTC. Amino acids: CATSGQGPGVSYEQYF.

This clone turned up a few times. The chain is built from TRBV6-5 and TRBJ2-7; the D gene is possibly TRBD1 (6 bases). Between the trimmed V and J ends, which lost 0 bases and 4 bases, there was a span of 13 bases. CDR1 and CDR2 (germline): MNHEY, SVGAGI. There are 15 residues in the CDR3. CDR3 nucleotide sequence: TGTGCCAGCAGTTACTCGTCCAGGGGAGCATACGAGCAGTACTTC. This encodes CASSYSSRGAYEQYF.

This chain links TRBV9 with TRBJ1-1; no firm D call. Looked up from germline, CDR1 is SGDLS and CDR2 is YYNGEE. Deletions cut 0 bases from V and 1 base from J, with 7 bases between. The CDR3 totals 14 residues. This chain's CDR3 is CASSVEIGNTEAFF. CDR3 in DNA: TGTGCCAGCAGCGTAGAGATCGGGAACACTGAAGCTTTCTTT.

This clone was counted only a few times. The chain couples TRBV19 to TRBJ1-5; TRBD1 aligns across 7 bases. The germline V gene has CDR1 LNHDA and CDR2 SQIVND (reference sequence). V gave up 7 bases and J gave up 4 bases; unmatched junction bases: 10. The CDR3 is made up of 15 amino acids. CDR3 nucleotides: TGTGCCAGTAAGGTTCGGGACAGTATTAATCAGCCCCAGCATTTT. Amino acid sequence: CASKVRDSINQPQHF.

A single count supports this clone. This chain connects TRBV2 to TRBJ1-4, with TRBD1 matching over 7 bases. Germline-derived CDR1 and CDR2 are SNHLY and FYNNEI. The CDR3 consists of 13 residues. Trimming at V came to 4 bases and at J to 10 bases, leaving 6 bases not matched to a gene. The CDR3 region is CASSVRGRGKLFF. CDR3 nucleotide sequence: TGTGCCAGCAGTGTGAGGGGGCGGGGAAAACTGTTTTTT.

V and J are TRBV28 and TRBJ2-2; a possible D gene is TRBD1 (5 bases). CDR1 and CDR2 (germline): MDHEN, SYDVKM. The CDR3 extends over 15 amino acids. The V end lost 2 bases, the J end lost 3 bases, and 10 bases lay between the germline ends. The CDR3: CASSLRQGYTGELFF. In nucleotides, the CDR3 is TGTGCCAGCAGTTTAAGGCAGGGATACACCGGGGAGCTGTTTTTT.

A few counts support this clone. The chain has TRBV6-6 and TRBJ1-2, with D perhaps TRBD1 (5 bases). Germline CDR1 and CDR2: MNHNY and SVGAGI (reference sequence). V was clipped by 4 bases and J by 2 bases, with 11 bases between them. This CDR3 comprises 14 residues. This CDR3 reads CASSLRQINYGYTF. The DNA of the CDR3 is TGTGCCAGCAGTTTGCGACAGATCAACTATGGCTACACCTTC.

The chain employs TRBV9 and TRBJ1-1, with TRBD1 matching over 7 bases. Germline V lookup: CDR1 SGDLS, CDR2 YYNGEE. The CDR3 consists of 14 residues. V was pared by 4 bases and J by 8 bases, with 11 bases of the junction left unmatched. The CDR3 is CASSLEGARGEAFF. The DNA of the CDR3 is TGTGCCAGCAGCTTAGAGGGGGCGCGAGGGGAAGCTTTCTTT.

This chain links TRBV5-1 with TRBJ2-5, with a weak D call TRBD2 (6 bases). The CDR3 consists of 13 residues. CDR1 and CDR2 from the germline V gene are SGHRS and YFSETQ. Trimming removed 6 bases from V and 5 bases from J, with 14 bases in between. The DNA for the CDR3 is TGCGCCAGCAACCCCGGGAGCGGGGAGACCCAGTACTTC. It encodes CASNPGSGETQYF.

This CDR3 is CASSLAQPPMNTEAFF. DNA for the CDR3: TGTGCCAGCAGTTTAGCACAGCCTCCCATGAACACTGAAGCTTTCTTT. The chain couples TRBV27 to TRBJ1-1; D gene ambiguous. This CDR3 region has 16 residues. The ends were cut back, 2 bases at V and 0 bases at J, with 13 bases in the middle. Germline V gives CDR1 MNHEY, CDR2 SMNVEV (reference sequence).

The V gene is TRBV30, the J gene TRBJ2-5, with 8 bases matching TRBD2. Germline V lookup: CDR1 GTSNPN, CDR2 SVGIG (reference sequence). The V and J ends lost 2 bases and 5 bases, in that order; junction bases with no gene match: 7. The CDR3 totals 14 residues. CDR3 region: CAWSRAGAGETQYF. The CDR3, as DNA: TGTGCCTGGAGTAGAGCGGGGGCCGGGGAGACCCAGTACTTC.

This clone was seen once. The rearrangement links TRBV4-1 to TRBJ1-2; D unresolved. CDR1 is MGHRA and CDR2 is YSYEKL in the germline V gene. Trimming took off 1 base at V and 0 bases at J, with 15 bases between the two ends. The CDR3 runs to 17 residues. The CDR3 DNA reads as TGCGCCAGCAGCCAAGCGGGTTCCGGGTTTACTAACTATGGCTACACCTTC. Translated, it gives CASSQAGSGFTNYGYTF.

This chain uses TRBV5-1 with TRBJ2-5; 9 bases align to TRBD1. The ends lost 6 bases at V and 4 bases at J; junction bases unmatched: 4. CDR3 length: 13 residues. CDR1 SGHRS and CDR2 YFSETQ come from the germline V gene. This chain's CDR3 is CASNPTGGETQYF. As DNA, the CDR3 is TGCGCCAGCAACCCGACAGGGGGAGAGACCCAGTACTTC.

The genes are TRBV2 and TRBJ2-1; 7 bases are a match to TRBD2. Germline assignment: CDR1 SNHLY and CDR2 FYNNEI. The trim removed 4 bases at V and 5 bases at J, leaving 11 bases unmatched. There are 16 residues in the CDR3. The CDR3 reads CASSGVGGRVHNEQFF. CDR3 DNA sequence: TGTGCCAGCAGTGGGGTAGGCGGGAGAGTCCACAATGAGCAGTTCTTC.

CDR3 DNA: TGTGCCAGCAGCCCTCCTAGGAGCAGCCACAATGAGCAGTTCTTC. This gives the protein CASSPPRSSHNEQFF. The gene calls are TRBV7-9 and TRBJ2-1; D is undetermined. Germline V gene sequence: CDR1 SEHNR, CDR2 FQNEAQ (reference sequence). The CDR3 is made up of 15 amino acids. V was cut by 5 bases and J by 5 bases, with 16 bases left in between. Full variable domain (outside the CDR3, taken from reference TRBV7-9 and TRBJ2-1): DTGVSQNPRHKITKRGQNVTFRCDPISEHNRLYWYRQTLGQGPEFLTYFQNEAQLEKSRLLSDRFSAERPKGSFSTLEIQRTEQGDSAMYLCASSPPRSSHNEQFFGPGTRLTVL.

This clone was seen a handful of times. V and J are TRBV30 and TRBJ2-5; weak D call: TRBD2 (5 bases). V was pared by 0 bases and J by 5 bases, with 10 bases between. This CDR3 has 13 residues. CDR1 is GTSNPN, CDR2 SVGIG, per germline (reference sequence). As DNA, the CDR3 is TGTGCCTGGAGTGTCGGGATGAGGGAGACCCAGTACTTC. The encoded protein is CAWSVGMRETQYF.

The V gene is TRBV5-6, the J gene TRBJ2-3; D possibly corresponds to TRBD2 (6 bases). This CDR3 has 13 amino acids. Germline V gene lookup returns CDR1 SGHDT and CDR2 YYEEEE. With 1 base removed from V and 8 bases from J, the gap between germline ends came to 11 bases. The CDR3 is CASSLRRAGTQYF. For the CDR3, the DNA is TGTGCCAGCAGCTTGCGCAGAGCGGGTACGCAGTATTTT.

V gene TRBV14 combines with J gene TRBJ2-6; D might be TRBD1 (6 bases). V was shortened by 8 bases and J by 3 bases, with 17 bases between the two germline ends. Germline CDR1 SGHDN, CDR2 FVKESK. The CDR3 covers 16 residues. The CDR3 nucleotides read TGTGCCAGCTCCCCGTATACAGGGCTTGGGGCCAACGTCCTGACTTTC. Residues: CASSPYTGLGANVLTF.